The 13 T cell receptor beta chains in this list originate from one sample, sequenced in a study of Graves' ophthalmopathy and Graves' hyperthyroidism. Scientists amplified the TCR beta CDR3 regions from RNA transcripts. An initial RT-PCR round employing HTBI primers preceded a second-round multiplex PCR. TCRdb recomputed calls from the multiplex PCR reads with MiXCR, one row per CDR3 protein. The sample includes fewer than 650,000 distinct CDR3 sequences, roughly 20% of them seen just once. The sample comprised peripheral blood. Receptors originate from a woman under 30 with stable Graves' hyperthyroidism. Some clones in this sample may be carry-over from other donors' samples.

This clonotype was detected a few times. The chain is built from TRBV2 and TRBJ2-5; 15 bases line up with TRBD2. The CDR3 contains 15 residues. Per the germline V gene, CDR1 is SNHLY and CDR2 is FYNNEI. After removal of 9 bases from V and 5 bases from J, the junction contained 7 bases not matched to a gene. The DNA for the CDR3 is TGTGCCAGTCGGACTAGCGGGGGGGCTCACGAGACCCAGTACTTC. Its translation: CASRTSGGAHETQYF.

The table lists this clonotype with many counts. The chain links TRBV4-2 to TRBJ2-7; 8 bases fit TRBD2. CDR1 and CDR2 from the germline V gene are LGHNA and YNFKEQ. This CDR3 is 15 amino acids long. Germline trimming cut 4 bases from V and 0 bases from J; bases unmatched to any gene: 5. CDR3 protein: CASSPLAGFSYEQYF. The CDR3 DNA reads TGTGCCAGCAGCCCGTTAGCGGGATTCTCCTACGAGCAGTACTTC.

This clonotype was recorded many times. The genes are TRBV20-1 and TRBJ1-2; TRBD1 is a possible D gene (6 bases). The V gene's germline CDR1 is DFQATT and CDR2 SNEGSKA (reference sequence). Trimming pared 0 bases from V and 2 bases from J, leaving 10 bases between. There are 14 residues in the CDR3. DNA of the CDR3: TGCAGTGCTAGAGATTCCGGGACAAACTATGGCTACACCTTC. It translates to CSARDSGTNYGYTF.

The rearrangement links TRBV30 to TRBJ2-7, with 12 bases matching TRBD1. The CDR3 is made up of 14 amino acids. Germline trimming cut 4 bases from V and 5 bases from J; bases unmatched to any gene: 6. Germline CDR1 is GTSNPN and CDR2 is SVGIG (reference sequence). The CDR3 sequence: CAWNPGTGGDEQYF. The CDR3 DNA is TGTGCCTGGAACCCCGGGACAGGGGGCGACGAGCAGTACTTC.

In its sample, this clonotype was seen many times. The V call is TRBV18, the J call TRBJ2-5; D is uncertain. V lost 8 bases, J lost 2 bases, and 15 bases lay in between. There are 14 residues in the CDR3. The germline V gene has CDR1 KGHSH and CDR2 LQKENI. DNA for the CDR3: TGTGCCAGCCAAACATTCTCCCCGCAAGAGACCCAGTACTTC. Protein: CASQTFSPQETQYF.

This clonotype came up many times. The chain combines TRBV6-1 with TRBJ1-3; D is possibly TRBD1 (5 bases). The CDR3 is 14 residues long. The V end lost 11 bases, the J end lost 0 bases, and 14 bases lay between the germline ends. Germline CDR1 and CDR2: MNHNS and SASEGT. CDR3 coding DNA: TGTGCCGCCAGGGTTCAGGGCTCTGGAAACACCATATATTTT. Its translation: CAARVQGSGNTIYF.

The chain carries TRBV5-1 and TRBJ1-2; weak D call: TRBD1 (5 bases). Trimming shortened V by 2 bases and J by 4 bases, and 9 bases separated the two germline ends. CDR1 is SGHRS and CDR2 is YFSETQ in the germline V gene. The CDR3 consists of 13 residues. CDR3 DNA: TGCGCCAGCAGCTTTGGGGCGGCCTATGGCTACACCTTC. Translation: CASSFGAAYGYTF.

This clonotype was seen only a few times. This rearrangement joins TRBV4-1 to TRBJ1-5, with no clear D. Germline V gene data show CDR1 as MGHRA and CDR2 as YSYEKL. This CDR3 is 14 amino acids long. The ends were cut back, 0 bases at V and 1 base at J, with 4 bases in the middle. The CDR3 is CASSQDMSNQPQHF. The CDR3 DNA sequence: TGCGCCAGCAGCCAAGATATGAGCAATCAGCCCCAGCATTTT.

This clonotype was seen repeatedly, ten times or more. V is TRBV28 and J is TRBJ2-7, with 8 nucleotides matching TRBD1. Germline V gene sequence: CDR1 MDHEN, CDR2 SYDVKM. The CDR3 has 15 residues. Trimming took 3 bases from V and 6 from J; bases not matched to a gene: 10. The CDR3 DNA is TGTGCCAGCAGTTTTTCAGGGGGCGGATCAGTCGAGCAGTACTTC. It encodes CASSFSGGGSVEQYF.

This clonotype has at least ten counts. The chain couples TRBV12-3 or TRBV12-4 to TRBJ2-5; D is undetermined. The V gene lost 5 bases and the J gene lost 4 bases, with 11 bases spanning the gap. The CDR3 totals 13 residues. The CDR3: CASSVGFSETQYF. CDR3 bases: TGTGCCAGCAGTGTAGGATTTTCAGAGACCCAGTACTTC.

The rearrangement uses TRBV12-5 and TRBJ2-5; the D call may be TRBD1 or TRBD2 (7 bases each). The CDR3 runs to 16 residues. CDR1 LGHNT and CDR2 FRNRAP come from the germline V gene. The germline V and J ends were trimmed by 1 base and 2 bases, with 14 bases remaining between them. DNA for the CDR3: TGTGCTAGTGGTTTGGGCAGGGGGGGGCCTCAAGAGACCCAGTACTTC. This codes for CASGLGRGGPQETQYF.

As for this clonotype: Germline is not matched at one junction end, which may reflect a read error. The chain employs TRBV6-5 and TRBJ2-5; 11 bases align to TRBD2. The CDR3 extends over 15 amino acids. Germline V lookup: CDR1 MNHEY, CDR2 SVGAGI. CDR3 DNA sequence: TGTGCCAGCACTTACGGGCTAGCGGGGGGAGAGACCCGGTACTTC. As protein: CASTYGLAGGETRYF.

This clonotype was picked up one time. The chain employs TRBV27 and TRBJ1-1; no clear D gene. With 7 bases removed from V and 1 base from J, the gap between germline ends came to 10 bases. Germline V lookup: CDR1 MNHEY, CDR2 SMNVEV (reference sequence). The CDR3 covers 13 residues. The CDR3 DNA reads as TGTGCCAGCACGGGGAATTCGAACACTGAAGCTTTCTTT. It is translated as CASTGNSNTEAFF.